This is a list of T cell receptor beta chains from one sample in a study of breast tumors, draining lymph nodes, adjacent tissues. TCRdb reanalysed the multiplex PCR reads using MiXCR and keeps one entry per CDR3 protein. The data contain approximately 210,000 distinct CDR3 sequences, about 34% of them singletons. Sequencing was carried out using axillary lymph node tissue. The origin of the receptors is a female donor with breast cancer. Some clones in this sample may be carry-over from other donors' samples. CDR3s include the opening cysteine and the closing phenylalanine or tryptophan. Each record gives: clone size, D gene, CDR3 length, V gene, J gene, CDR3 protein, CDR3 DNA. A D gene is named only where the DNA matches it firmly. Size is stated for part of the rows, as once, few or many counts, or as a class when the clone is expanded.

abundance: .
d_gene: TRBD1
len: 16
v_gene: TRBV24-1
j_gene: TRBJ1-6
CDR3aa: CATSDFPGQSNSPLHF
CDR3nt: TGTGCCACCAGTGATTTTCCGGGACAGTCAAATTCACCCCTCCACTTT

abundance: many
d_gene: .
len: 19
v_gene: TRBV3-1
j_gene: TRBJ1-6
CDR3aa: CASSRSSGRSSSYNSPLHF
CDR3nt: TGTGCCAGCAGCCGCTCCTCAGGGCGTTCGAGCTCCTATAATTCACCCCTCCACTTT

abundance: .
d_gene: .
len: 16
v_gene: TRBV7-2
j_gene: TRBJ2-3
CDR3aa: CASSLVGGGSTDTQYF
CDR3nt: TGTGCCAGCAGCTTAGTAGGGGGAGGGAGCACAGATACGCAGTATTTT

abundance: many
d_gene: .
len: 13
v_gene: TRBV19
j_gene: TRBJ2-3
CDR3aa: CATGPQFTDTQYF
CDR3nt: TGTGCGACGGGACCGCAGTTCACAGATACGCAGTATTTT

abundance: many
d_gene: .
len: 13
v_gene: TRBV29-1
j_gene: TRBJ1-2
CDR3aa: CSCRRSEVDGYTF
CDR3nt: TGCAGCTGCCGCCGGTCCGAAGTGGATGGCTACACCTTC

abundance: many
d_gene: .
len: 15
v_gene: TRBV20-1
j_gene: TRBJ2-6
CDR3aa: CSARKGDSGANVLTF
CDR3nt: TGCAGTGCTAGAAAGGGAGACTCTGGGGCCAACGTCCTGACTTTC

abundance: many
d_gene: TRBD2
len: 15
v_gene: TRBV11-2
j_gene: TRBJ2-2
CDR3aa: CASGRLAGKTGELFF
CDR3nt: TGTGCCAGCGGGAGACTAGCGGGAAAAACTGGGGAGCTGTTTTTT

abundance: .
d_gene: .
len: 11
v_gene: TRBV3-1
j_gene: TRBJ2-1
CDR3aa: CASSQATEQFF
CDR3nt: TGTGCCAGCAGCCAAGCGACAGAGCAGTTCTTC

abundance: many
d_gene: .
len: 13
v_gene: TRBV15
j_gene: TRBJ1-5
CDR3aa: CATSRKSNQPQHF
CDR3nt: TGTGCCACCAGCCGTAAAAGCAATCAGCCCCAGCATTTT

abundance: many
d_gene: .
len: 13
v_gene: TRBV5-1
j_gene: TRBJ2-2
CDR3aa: CASNGAGGGELFF
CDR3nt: TGCGCCAGCAACGGAGCGGGTGGCGGGGAGCTGTTTTTT

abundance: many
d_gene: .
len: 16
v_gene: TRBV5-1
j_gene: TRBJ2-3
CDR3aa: CASSLAPGAITDTQYF
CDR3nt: TGCGCCAGCAGCTTGGCCCCAGGGGCCATAACAGATACGCAGTATTTT

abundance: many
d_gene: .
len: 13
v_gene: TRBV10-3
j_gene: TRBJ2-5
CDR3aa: CAIRPGLQETQYF
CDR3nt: TGTGCCATCAGGCCCGGGCTCCAAGAGACCCAGTACTTC

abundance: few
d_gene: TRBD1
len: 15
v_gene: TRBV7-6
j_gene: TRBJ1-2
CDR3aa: CASSSGTGDTYGYPF
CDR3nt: TGTGCCAGCAGCTCAGGGACAGGGGATACCTATGGCTACCCCTTC

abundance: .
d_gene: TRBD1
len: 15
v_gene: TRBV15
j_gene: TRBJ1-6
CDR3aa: CVTSREGTGDSPLHF
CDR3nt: TGTGTCACCAGCAGAGAAGGGACAGGAGATTCACCCCTCCACTTT

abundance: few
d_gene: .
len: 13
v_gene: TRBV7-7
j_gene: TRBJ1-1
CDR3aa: CASSLDLNTEAFF
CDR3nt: TGTGCTAGCAGCTTGGATCTGAACACTGAAGCTTTCTTT

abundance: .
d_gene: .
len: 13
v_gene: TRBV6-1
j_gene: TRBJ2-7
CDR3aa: CASRAGLTYEQYF
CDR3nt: TGTGCCAGCAGGGCGGGGTTAACCTACGAGCAGTACTTC

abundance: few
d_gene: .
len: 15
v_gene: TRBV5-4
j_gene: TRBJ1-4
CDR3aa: CASSFRGTTNEKLFF
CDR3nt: TGTGCCAGCAGCTTTCGGGGTACAACTAATGAAAAACTGTTTTTT

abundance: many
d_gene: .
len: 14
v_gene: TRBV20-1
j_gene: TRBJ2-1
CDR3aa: CSASPGVPYNEQFF
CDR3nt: TGCAGTGCTAGTCCAGGGGTGCCCTACAATGAGCAGTTCTTC

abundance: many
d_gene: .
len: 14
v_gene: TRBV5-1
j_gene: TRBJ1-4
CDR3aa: CASSFGPGAEKLFF
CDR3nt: TGCGCCAGCAGCTTTGGGCCAGGGGCGGAAAAACTGTTTTTT

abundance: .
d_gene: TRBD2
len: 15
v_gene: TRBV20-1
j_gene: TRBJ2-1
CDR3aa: CSAKTGTSGYNEQFF
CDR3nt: TGCAGTGCTAAAACCGGGACTAGCGGCTACAATGAGCAGTTCTTC

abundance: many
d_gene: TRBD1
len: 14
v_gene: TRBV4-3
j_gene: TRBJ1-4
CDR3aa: CASSLGTGLEKLFF
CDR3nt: TGCGCCAGCAGCCTCGGGACAGGTTTAGAAAAACTGTTTTTT

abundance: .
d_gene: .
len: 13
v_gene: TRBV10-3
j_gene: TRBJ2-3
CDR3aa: CAIASVEKDTQYF
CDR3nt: TGTGCCATTGCTAGCGTGGAAAAAGATACGCAGTATTTT

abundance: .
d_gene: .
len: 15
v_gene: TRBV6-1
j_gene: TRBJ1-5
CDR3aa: CASSEIGAGFQPQHF
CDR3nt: TGTGCCAGCAGTGAAATAGGGGCTGGGTTTCAGCCCCAGCATTTT

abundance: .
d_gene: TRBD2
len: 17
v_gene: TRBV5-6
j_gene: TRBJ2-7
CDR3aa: CASSIEGSREMVDEQYF
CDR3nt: TGTGCCAGTAGTATAGAGGGCTCGCGGGAGATGGTCGACGAGCAGTACTTC

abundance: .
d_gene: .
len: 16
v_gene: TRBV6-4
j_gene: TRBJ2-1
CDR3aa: CASSPQGLSSYNEQFF
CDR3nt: TGTGCCAGCAGTCCCCAGGGGCTCAGCTCCTACAATGAGCAGTTCTTC

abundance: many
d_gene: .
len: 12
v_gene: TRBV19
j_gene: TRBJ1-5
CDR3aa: CASTSVNQPQHF
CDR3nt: TGTGCCAGTACCTCCGTTAATCAGCCCCAGCATTTT

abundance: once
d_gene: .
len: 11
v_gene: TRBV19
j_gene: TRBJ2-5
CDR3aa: CASSIQEAQYF
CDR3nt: TGTGCCAGTAGTATTCAAGAGGCCCAGTACTTC

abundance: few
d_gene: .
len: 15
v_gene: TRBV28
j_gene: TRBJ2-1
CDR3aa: CASSLDRAAYNEQFF
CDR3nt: TGTGCCAGCAGTTTAGATCGGGCCGCCTACAATGAGCAGTTCTTC

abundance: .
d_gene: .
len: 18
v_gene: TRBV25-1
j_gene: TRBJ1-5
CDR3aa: CASSELATGWLGNQPQHF
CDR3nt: TGTGCCAGCAGTGAATTAGCCACAGGGTGGTTAGGCAATCAGCCCCAGCATTTT

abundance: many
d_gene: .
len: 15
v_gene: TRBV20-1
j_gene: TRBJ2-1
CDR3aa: CSARVEGGSYNEQFF
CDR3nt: TGCAGTGCTAGAGTCGAGGGGGGCTCCTACAATGAGCAGTTCTTC

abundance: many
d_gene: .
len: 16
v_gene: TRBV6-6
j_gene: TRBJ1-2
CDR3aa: CASSYSTAQVSYGYTF
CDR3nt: TGTGCCAGCAGTTACTCGACGGCACAGGTCTCCTATGGCTACACCTTC

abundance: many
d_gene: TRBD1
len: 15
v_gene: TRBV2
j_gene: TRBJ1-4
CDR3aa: CASSEDRGRNEKLFF
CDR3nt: TGTGCCAGCAGTGAGGACAGGGGGCGAAATGAAAAACTGTTTTTT

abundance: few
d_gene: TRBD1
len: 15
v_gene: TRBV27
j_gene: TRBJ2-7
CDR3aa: CASSPGTAVAYEQYF
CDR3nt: TGTGCCAGCAGCCCGGGGACAGCGGTGGCCTACGAGCAGTACTTC

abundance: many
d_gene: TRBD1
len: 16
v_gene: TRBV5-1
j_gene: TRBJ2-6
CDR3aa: CASSYDTGVGANVLTF
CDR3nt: TGCGCCAGCAGCTATGATACAGGGGTTGGGGCCAACGTCCTGACTTTC

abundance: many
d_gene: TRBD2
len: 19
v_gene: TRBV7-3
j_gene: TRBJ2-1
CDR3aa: CASSLMATSGGAGIREQFF
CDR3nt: TGTGCCAGCAGCTTAATGGCGACTAGCGGGGGGGCTGGTATTCGGGAGCAGTTCTTC

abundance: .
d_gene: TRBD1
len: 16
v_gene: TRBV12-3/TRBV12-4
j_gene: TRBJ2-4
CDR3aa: CASSATGFGAKNIQYF
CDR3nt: TGTGCCAGCAGCGCGACAGGGTTTGGGGCCAAAAACATTCAGTACTTC

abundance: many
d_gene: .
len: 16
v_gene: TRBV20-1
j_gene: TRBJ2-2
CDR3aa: CSAPGLGASNTGELFF
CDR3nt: TGCAGTGCCCCAGGACTCGGGGCCTCGAACACCGGGGAGCTGTTTTTT

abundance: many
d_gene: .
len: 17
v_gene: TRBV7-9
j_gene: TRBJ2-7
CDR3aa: CASSSATAPRSHYEQYF
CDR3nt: TGTGCCAGCAGCTCCGCGACAGCCCCAAGGTCTCACTACGAGCAGTACTTC

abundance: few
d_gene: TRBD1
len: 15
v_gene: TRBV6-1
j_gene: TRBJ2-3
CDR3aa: CASIPGQGVTDTQYF
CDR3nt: TGTGCCAGCATCCCGGGACAGGGCGTCACAGATACGCAGTATTTT

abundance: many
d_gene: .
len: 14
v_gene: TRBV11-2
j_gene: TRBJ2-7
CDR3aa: CASSRREQLYEQYF
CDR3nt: TGTGCCAGCAGCCGCCGGGAACAGCTCTACGAGCAGTACTTC

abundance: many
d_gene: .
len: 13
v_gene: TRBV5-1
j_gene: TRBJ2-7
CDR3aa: CASSLTRGDEQYF
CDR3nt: TGCGCCAGCAGCTTGACAAGGGGCGACGAGCAGTACTTC

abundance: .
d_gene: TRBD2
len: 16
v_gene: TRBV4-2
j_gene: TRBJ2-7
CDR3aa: CASGLLGGIPTYEQYF
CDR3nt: TGTGCCAGCGGCCTCCTCGGGGGGATTCCGACCTACGAGCAGTACTTC

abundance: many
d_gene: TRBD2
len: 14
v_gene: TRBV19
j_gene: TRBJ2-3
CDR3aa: CASRSGPITDTQYF
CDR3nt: TGTGCCAGTCGTAGCGGGCCGATCACAGATACGCAGTATTTT

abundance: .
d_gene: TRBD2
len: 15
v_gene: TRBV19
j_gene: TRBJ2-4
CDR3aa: CASSMRGLAGNIQYF
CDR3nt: TGTGCCAGTAGTATGCGGGGACTAGCGGGAAACATTCAGTACTTC

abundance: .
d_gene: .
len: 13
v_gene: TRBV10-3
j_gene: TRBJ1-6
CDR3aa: CAISEFVNSPLHF
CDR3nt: TGTGCCATCAGTGAGTTCGTAAATTCACCCCTCCACTTT

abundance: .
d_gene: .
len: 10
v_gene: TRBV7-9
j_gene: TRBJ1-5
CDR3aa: CASSSNRADF
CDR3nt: TGTGCCAGCAGCTCAAACAGGGCGGATTTT

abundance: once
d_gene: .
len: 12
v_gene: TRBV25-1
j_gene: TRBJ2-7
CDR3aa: CAHNTGLGEQYF
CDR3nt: TGTGCTCACAATACAGGCTTGGGTGAGCAGTACTTC

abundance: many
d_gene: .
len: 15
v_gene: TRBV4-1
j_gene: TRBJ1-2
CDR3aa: CASSQDAQGGYGYTF
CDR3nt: TGCGCCAGCAGCCAAGATGCTCAGGGCGGCTATGGCTACACCTTC

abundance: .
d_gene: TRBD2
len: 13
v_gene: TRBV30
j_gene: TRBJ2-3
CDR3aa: CAWATSGGDTQYF
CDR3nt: TGTGCCTGGGCGACTAGCGGGGGGGATACGCAGTATTTT

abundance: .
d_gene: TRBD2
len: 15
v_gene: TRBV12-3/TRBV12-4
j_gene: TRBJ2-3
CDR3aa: CATSERTSGSDTQYF
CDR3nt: TGTGCCACCAGTGAACGGACTAGCGGGAGTGATACGCAGTATTTT

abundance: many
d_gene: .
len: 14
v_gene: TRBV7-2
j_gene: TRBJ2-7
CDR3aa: CASSLGWNLRGQYF
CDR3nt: TGTGCCAGCAGCTTAGGGTGGAACCTACGGGGGCAGTACTTC

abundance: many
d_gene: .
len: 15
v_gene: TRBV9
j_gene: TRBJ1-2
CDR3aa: CASSRPRDLNYGSTF
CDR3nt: TGTGCCAGCAGCAGACCGCGGGACCTAAACTATGGCTCCACCTTC

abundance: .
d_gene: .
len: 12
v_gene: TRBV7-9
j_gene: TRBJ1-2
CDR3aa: CASSRMGEGYTF
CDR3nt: TGTGCCAGCAGCCGAATGGGGGAGGGCTACACCTTC

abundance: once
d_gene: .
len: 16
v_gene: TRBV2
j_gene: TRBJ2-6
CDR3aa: CASSQERASGANVLTF
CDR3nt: TGTGCCAGCAGCCAAGAAAGGGCTAGCGGGGCCAACGTCCTGACTTTC

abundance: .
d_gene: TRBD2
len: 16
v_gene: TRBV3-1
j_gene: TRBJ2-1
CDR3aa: CASGGGLAGGYNEQFF
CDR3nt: TGTGCCAGCGGAGGGGGCCTAGCGGGAGGGTACAATGAGCAGTTCTTC

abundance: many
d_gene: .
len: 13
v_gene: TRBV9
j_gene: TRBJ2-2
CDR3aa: CASSVVGPGELFF
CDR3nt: TGTGCCAGCAGCGTAGTTGGTCCCGGGGAGCTGTTTTTT

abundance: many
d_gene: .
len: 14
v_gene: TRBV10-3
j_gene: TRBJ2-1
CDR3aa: CAISETSLVDEQFF
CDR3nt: TGTGCCATCAGTGAGACGTCATTGGTGGATGAGCAGTTCTTC